Below are 10 T cell receptor beta chains sequenced from a single sample in a study of T cell responses to AZD1222 COVID-19 vaccine. Clones were sequenced by immunoSEQ multiplex PCR, and TCRdb holds only the in-frame ones, with some missing. The table has 100,000 to 130,000 clones, 80% to 90% seen once. The specimen comprised peripheral blood, sampled on day 0 of AZD1222 vaccination. These receptor sequences come from an adult in good health.

The chain has TRBV11-3 and TRBJ2-3, with D unresolved. The CDR3 is made up of 15 amino acids. Germline CDR1 reads SGHNT; CDR2 reads YENEEA. The V gene lost 1 base and the J gene lost 3 bases, with 11 bases spanning the gap. The CDR3 reads CASSLGTDRTDTQYF. The CDR3 region has the DNA TGTGCCAGCAGCTTAGGGACGGACCGAACAGATACGCAGTATTTT.

This clone occurred once. This chain connects TRBV5-4 to TRBJ1-2, with TRBD1 as a possible D gene (5 bases). Germline values: CDR1 SGHNT, CDR2 YYREEE (reference sequence). This CDR3 is 14 amino acids long. V lost 1 base and J 5 bases, leaving 12 bases between the germline ends. CDR3 bases: TGTGCCAGCAGCTTGCAGGGATTAATGTATGGCTACACCTTC. Translated, it gives CASSLQGLMYGYTF.

The chain has TRBV27 and TRBJ2-7; D is unclear. CDR3 length equals 17 residues. Germline loops: CDR1 MNHEY, CDR2 SMNVEV (reference sequence). With 3 bases removed from V and 0 bases from J, the gap between germline ends came to 18 bases. CDR3 amino acids: CASSFKFFRSSSYEQYF. For the CDR3, the DNA is TGTGCCAGCAGTTTTAAGTTCTTCCGGAGCAGCTCCTACGAGCAGTACTTC.

CDR3 nucleotides: TGTGCCAGCAGCCTTCCTAGCGGGAGCTCGACAGATACGCAGTATTTT. It is translated as CASSLPSGSSTDTQYF. This chain uses TRBV7-9 with TRBJ2-3; TRBD2 matches at 10 bases. Germline CDR1 is SEHNR and CDR2 is FQNEAQ (reference sequence). The length of the CDR3 is 16 residues. J gave up 3 bases and V 5 bases, and 8 bases lay outside the gene matches.

The chain combines TRBV6-6 with TRBJ1-2; perhaps TRBD1 as D (6 bases). The V gene lost 2 bases and the J gene lost 5 bases, with 15 bases spanning the gap. The CDR3 has 15 residues. Germline CDR1 reads MNHNY; CDR2 reads SVGAGI (reference sequence). For the CDR3, the DNA is TGTGCCAGCAGTTACCCAGTCGGACAGATGTATGGCTACACCTTC. Protein product: CASSYPVGQMYGYTF.

This chain joins TRBV6-5 and TRBJ1-3; a weak D match, TRBD1 (5 bases). The V end was cut by 0 bases, the J end by 2 bases, with 11 bases between. The length of the CDR3 is 16 residues. The germline gives CDR1 MNHEY, CDR2 SVGAGI. The CDR3 loop is CASSYSGGSPGNTIYF. In nucleotides, the CDR3 is TGTGCCAGCAGTTACTCGGGGGGGTCCCCTGGAAACACCATATATTTT.

This clone was counted between two and nine times. This chain links TRBV12-5 with TRBJ2-7; D is uncertain. This CDR3 has 12 residues. Trimming took off 2 bases at V and 5 bases at J, with 7 bases between the two ends. CDR1 LGHNT and CDR2 FRNRAP come from the germline V gene. CDR3 coding DNA: TGTGCTAGTGGTTTGTTTGGGGACGAGCAGTACTTC. Translation: CASGLFGDEQYF.

The CDR3 DNA follows: TGTGCCAGCAGCCAGGATGTGGGACGGCCCCTCCACTTT. Its protein product is CASSQDVGRPLHF. The chain combines TRBV3-1 (or the pseudogene TRBV3-2) with TRBJ1-6, with D perhaps matching TRBD1 (5 bases). V gave up 3 bases and J gave up 13 bases, with 13 bases separating them. CDR3 length equals 13 residues. Germline V gene data show CDR1 as LGHDT and CDR2 as YNNKEL (reference sequence).

The chain employs TRBV4-1 and TRBJ2-5; either TRBD1 or TRBD2 may supply D (5 bases each). V was cut by 0 bases and J by 5 bases, with 16 bases left in between. The germline V gene encodes CDR1 MGHRA and CDR2 YSYEKL. The CDR3 is 16 amino acids. The CDR3, as DNA: TGCGCCAGCAGCCAAGAAGGGGTGGTCGGCGGGGAGACCCAGTACTTC. It specifies CASSQEGVVGGETQYF.

The chain combines TRBV28 with TRBJ2-7; the D is unclear. The CDR3 sequence is 11 residues long. CDR1 and CDR2 (germline): MDHEN, SYDVKM. The V and J ends lost 7 bases and 3 bases respectively, with 7 bases between them. The CDR3, as DNA: TGTGCCAGCAACAGAGGCTACGAGCAGTACTTC. It codes for CASNRGYEQYF.